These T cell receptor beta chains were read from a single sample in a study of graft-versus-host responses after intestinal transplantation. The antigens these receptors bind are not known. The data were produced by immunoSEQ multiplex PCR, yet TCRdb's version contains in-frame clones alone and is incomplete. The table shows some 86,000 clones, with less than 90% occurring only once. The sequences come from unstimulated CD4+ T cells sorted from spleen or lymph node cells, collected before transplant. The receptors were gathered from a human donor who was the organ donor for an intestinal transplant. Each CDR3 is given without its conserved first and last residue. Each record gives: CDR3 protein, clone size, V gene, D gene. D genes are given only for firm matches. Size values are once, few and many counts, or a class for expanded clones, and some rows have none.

ASRPTGTLNQPQH NA TRBV19 NA
ASSETGTGGIYGYT NA TRBV6-1 TRBD1
SARVSYEQY few TRBV20-1 NA
ASSLTPSYEQY NA TRBV5-5 NA
ASSYQGAEAF NA TRBV6-6 TRBD1
ASSRAGQGAGGDTQY NA TRBV4-3 TRBD1
ASSVGAGGDTQY NA TRBV9 NA
ASSVAGGSNQPQH NA TRBV7-8 NA
ASTRRLRRTYEQY NA TRBV28 NA
ASSSPSGGRDVSYNEQF NA TRBV7-2 TRBD2
ASSLGTSGGLYEQY NA TRBV5-1 TRBD2